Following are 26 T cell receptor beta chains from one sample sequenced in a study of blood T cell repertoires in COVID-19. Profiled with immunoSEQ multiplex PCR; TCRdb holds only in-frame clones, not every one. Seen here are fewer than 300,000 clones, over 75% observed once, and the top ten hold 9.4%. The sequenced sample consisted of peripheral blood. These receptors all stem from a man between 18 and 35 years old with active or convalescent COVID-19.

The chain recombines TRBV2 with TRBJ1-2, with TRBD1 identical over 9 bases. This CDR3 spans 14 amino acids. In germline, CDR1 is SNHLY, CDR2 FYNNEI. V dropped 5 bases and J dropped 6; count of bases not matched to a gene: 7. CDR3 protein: CASSIGQGRDGYTF. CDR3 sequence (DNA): TGTGCCAGCAGTATAGGACAGGGGAGAGATGGCTACACCTTC.

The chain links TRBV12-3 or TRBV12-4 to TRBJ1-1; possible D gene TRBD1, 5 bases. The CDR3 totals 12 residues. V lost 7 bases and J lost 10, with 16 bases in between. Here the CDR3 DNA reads TGTGCCAGCACTTTCGGGGGGGAAGGAGCTTTCTTT. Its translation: CASTFGGEGAFF.

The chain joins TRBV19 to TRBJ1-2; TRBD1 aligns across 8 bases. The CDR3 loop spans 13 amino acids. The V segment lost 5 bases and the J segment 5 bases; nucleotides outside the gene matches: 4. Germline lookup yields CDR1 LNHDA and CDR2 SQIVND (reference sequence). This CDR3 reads CASSFRTGYGYTF. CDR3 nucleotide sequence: TGTGCCAGTAGTTTCAGGACAGGGTATGGCTACACCTTC.

CDR3 protein: CASSFDRARQPQHF. DNA for the CDR3: TGTGCCAGCAGTTTTGACAGGGCAAGGCAGCCCCAGCATTTT. This chain connects TRBV6-5 to TRBJ1-5; 7 bases align to TRBD1. Germline CDR1 MNHEY, CDR2 SVGAGI. The CDR3 is made up of 14 amino acids. With 4 bases clipped from V and 7 bases from J, the junction kept 7 bases outside the gene matches.

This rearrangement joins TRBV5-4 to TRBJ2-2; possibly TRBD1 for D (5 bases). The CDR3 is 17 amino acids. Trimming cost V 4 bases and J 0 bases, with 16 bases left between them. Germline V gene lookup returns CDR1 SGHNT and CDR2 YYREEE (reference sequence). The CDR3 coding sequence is TGTGCCAGCAGCCTGACAGCCCCCCAAGCGAACACCGGGGAGCTGTTTTTT. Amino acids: CASSLTAPQANTGELFF. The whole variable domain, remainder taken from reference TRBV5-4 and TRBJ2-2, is ETGVTQSPTHLIKTRGQQVTLRCSSQSGHNTVSWYQQALGQGPQFIFQYYREEENGRGNFPPRFSGLQFPNYSSELNVNALELDDSALYLCASSLTAPQANTGELFFGEGSRLTVL.

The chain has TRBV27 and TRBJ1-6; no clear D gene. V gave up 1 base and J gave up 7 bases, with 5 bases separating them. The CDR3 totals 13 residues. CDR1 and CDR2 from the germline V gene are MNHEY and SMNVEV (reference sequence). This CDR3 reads CASSLYRNSPLHF. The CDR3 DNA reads TGTGCCAGCAGTTTATACAGAAATTCACCCCTCCACTTT.

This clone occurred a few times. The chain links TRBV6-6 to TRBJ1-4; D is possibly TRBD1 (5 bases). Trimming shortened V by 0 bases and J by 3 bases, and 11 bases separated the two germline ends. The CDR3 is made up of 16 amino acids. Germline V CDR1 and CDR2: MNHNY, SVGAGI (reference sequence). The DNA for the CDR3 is TGTGCCAGCAGTTACTCGATGGGGGGGGCTAATGAAAAACTGTTTTTT. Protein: CASSYSMGGANEKLFF.

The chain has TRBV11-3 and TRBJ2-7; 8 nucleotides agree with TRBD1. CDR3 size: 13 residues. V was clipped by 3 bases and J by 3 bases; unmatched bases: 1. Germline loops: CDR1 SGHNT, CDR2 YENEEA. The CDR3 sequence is CASSLTGDYEQYF. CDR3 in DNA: TGTGCCAGCAGCTTGACAGGGGACTACGAGCAGTACTTC.

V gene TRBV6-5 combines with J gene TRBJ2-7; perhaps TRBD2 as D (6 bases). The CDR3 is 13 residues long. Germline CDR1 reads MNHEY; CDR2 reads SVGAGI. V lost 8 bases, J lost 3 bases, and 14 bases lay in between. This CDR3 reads CASLRAGNYEQYF. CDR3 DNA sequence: TGTGCCAGCCTCCGTGCGGGGAACTACGAGCAGTACTTC.

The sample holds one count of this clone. The CDR3 loop reads CASSFTDGQGSYEQYF. In DNA form, the CDR3 reads TGTGCCAGCAGCTTCACTGACGGACAGGGCTCCTACGAGCAGTACTTC. The chain recombines TRBV7-2 with TRBJ2-7, with 8 bases that match TRBD1. The ends lost 3 bases at V and 0 bases at J; junction bases unmatched: 7. CDR1 and CDR2 (germline): SGHTA, FQGNSA. The CDR3 spans 16 residues.

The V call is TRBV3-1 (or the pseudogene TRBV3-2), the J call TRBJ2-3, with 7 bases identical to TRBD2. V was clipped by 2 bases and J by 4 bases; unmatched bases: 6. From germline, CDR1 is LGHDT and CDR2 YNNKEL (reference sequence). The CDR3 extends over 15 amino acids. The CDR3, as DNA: TGTGCCAGCAGCCAAAACTGGGGGGGGGCAGATACGCAGTATTTT. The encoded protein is CASSQNWGGADTQYF.

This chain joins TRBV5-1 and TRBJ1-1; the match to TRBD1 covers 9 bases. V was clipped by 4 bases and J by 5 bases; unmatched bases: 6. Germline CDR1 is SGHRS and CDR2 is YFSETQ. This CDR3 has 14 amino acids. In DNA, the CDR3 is TGCGCCAGCAGCGGCCGGACAGGGGAAACTGAAGCTTTCTTT. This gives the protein CASSGRTGETEAFF.

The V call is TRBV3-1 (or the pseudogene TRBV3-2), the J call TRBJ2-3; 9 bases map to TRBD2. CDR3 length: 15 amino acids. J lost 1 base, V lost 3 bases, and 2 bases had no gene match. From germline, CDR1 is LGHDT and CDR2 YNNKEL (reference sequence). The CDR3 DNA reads TGTGCCAGCAGCCATAGCGGGGGCCGCACAGATACGCAGTATTTT. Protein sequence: CASSHSGGRTDTQYF.

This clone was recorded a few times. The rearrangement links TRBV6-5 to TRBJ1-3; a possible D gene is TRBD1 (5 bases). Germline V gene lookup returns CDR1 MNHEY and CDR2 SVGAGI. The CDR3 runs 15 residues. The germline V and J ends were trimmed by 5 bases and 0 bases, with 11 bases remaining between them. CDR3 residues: CASSRGGDSGNTIYF. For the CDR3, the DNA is TGTGCCAGCAGTAGAGGAGGGGACTCTGGAAACACCATATATTTT.

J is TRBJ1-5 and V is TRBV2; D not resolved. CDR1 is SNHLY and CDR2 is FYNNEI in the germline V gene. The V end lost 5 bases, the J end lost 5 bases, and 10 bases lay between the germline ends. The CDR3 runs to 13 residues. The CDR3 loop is CASSFGVYQPQHF. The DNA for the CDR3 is TGTGCCAGCAGTTTCGGTGTTTATCAGCCCCAGCATTTT.

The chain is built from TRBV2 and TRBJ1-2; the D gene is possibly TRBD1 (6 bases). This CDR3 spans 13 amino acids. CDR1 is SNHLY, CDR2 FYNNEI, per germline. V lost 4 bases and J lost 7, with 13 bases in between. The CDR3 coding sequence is TGTGCCAGCAGTGGGACAGCCCTCCTTGGCTACACCTTC. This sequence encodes CASSGTALLGYTF.

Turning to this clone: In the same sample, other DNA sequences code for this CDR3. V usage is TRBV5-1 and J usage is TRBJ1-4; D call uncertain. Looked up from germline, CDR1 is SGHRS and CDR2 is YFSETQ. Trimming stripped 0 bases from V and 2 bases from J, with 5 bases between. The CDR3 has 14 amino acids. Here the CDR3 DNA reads TGCGCCAGCAGCTTGGGGGCCACTAATGAAAAACTGTTTTTT. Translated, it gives CASSLGATNEKLFF. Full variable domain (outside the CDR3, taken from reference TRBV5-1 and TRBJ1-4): KAGVTQTPRYLIKTRGQQVTLSCSPISGHRSVSWYQQTPGQGLQFLFEYFSETQRNKGNFPGRFSGRQFSNSRSEMNVSTLELGDSALYLCASSLGATNEKLFFGSGTQLSVL.

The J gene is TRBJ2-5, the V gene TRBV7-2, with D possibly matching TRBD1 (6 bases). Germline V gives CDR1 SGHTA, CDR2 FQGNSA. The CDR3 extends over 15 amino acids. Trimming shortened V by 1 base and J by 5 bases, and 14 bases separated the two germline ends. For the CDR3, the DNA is TGTGCCAGCAGCTTAGTGAGGGGGATGATGGAGACCCAGTACTTC. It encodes CASSLVRGMMETQYF.

The DNA of the CDR3 is TGTGCCAGCAGTTACCGTCTATCCCCTGGGGGCGGCTATGGCTACACCTTC. Its translation is CASSYRLSPGGGYGYTF. The chain has TRBV6-2 or TRBV6-3 and TRBJ1-2, with D possibly being TRBD1 (6 bases). Per the germline V gene, CDR1 is MNHEY and CDR2 is SVGEGT. The CDR3 sequence is 17 residues long. The ends were cut back, 2 bases at V and 4 bases at J, with 20 bases in the middle.

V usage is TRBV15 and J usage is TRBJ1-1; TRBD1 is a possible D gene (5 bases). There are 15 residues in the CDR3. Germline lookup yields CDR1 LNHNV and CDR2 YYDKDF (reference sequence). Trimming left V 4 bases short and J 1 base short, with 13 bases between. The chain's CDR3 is CATSNFGHGNTEAFF. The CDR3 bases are TGTGCCACCAGCAATTTTGGACACGGGAACACTGAAGCTTTCTTT.

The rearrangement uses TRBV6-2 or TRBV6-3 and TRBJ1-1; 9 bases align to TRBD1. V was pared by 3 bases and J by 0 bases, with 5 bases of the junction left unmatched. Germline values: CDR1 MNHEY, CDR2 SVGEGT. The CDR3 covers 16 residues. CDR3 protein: CASSYLQGALNTEAFF. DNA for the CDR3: TGTGCCAGCAGTTATCTACAGGGGGCACTGAACACTGAAGCTTTCTTT.

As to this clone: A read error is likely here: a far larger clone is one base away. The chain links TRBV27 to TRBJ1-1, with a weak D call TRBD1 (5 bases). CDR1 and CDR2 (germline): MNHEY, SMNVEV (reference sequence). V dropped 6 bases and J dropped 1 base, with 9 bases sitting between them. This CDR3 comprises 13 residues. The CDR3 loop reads CASSLTENTEAFF. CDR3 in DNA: TGTGCCAGCAGCCTGACAGAGAACACTGAAGCTTTCTTT.

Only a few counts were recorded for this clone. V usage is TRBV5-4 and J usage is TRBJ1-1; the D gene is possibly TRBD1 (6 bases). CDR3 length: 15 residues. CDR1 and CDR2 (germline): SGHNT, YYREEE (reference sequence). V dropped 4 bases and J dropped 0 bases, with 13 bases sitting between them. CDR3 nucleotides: TGTGCCAGCAGCCTTAGGACAGAAATGAACACTGAAGCTTTCTTT. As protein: CASSLRTEMNTEAFF.

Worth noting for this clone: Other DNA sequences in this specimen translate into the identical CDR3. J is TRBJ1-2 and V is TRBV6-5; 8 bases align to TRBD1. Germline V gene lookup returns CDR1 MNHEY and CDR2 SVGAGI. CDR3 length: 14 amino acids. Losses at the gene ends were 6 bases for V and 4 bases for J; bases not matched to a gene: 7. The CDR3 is CASSPDRGSYGYTF. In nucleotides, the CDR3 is TGTGCCAGCAGCCCAGACAGGGGAAGCTATGGCTACACCTTC.

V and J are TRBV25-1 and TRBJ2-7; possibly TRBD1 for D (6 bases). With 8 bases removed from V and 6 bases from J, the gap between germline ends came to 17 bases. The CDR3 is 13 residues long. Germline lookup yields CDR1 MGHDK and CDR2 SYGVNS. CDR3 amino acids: CASGPGTLGEQYF. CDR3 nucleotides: TGTGCCAGCGGACCCGGGACACTTGGCGAGCAGTACTTC.

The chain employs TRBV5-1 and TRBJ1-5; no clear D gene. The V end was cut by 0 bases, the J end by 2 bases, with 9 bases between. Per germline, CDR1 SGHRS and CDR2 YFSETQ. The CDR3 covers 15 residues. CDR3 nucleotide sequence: TGCGCCAGCAGCTTGGAAGCCGGGGGCAATCAGCCCCAGCATTTT. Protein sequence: CASSLEAGGNQPQHF.